Presented here are 17 T cell receptor beta chains from one specimen sequenced in a study of T cells in localized non-small cell lung cancer. Some clones are missing from TCRdb's copy, which holds only in-frame ones; the method was immunoSEQ multiplex PCR. In the table there are roughly 15,000 clones, nearly 90% of which are singletons. The starting material was peripheral blood mononuclear cells, obtained before any cancer treatment. These receptor sequences come from a woman aged 40 to 75 with stage III lung adenocarcinoma.

The chain uses TRBV18 and TRBJ1-2; D remains ambiguous. Trimming removed 0 bases at V and 0 bases at J, with 8 bases between. The germline CDR1 and CDR2 sequences are KGHSH and LQKENI. This CDR3 spans 15 amino acids. CDR3 protein: CASSPPRRANYGYTF. The CDR3 DNA reads TGTGCCAGCTCACCACCGAGGAGGGCTAACTATGGCTACACCTTC.

The chain recombines TRBV11-2 with TRBJ1-1; the match to TRBD1 covers 11 bases. Per the germline V gene, CDR1 is SGHAT and CDR2 is FQNNGV. Trimming at V came to 6 bases and at J to 10 bases, leaving 4 bases not matched to a gene. CDR3 length: 12 amino acids. CDR3 sequence reads: CASRGQGGRAFF. CDR3 bases: TGTGCCAGCAGGGGACAGGGGGGACGAGCTTTCTTT.

This chain links TRBV11-2 with TRBJ2-3; no firm D call. Germline assignment: CDR1 SGHAT and CDR2 FQNNGV. Trimming took 0 bases from V and 3 from J, leaving 7 bases between them. The CDR3 spans 14 residues. The CDR3 DNA is TGTGCCAGCAGCTTAGATTCTGCGACAGATACGCAGTATTTT. Translating gives CASSLDSATDTQYF.

The table lists this clone with a count of one. The chain has TRBV2 and TRBJ2-7, with 12 bases matching TRBD1. The CDR3 runs 15 residues. The V and J ends lost 7 bases and 0 bases, in that order; junction bases with no gene match: 4. Germline CDR1 is SNHLY and CDR2 is FYNNEI. This CDR3 reads CASTAGQGASYEQYF. The CDR3 bases are TGTGCCAGCACGGCGGGACAGGGGGCCTCCTACGAGCAGTACTTC.

The chain employs TRBV9 and TRBJ2-1, with a possible D match to TRBD1 (6 bases). This CDR3 has 15 amino acids. V dropped 5 bases and J dropped 2 bases, with 14 bases sitting between them. CDR1 is SGDLS and CDR2 is YYNGEE in the germline V gene. Here the CDR3 DNA reads TGTGCCAGCAGTGACCCCCAGGGGCCCTACAATGAGCAGTTCTTC. It translates to CASSDPQGPYNEQFF.

The chain recombines TRBV11-3 with TRBJ1-1; D not resolved. Trimming cost V 5 bases and J 2 bases, with 9 bases left between them. Germline V gives CDR1 SGHNT, CDR2 YENEEA. The CDR3 has 13 residues. The chain's CDR3 is CASSLTVNTEAFF. The CDR3 nucleotides read TGTGCCAGCAGCCTGACGGTAAACACTGAAGCTTTCTTT.

The chain employs TRBV18 and TRBJ1-3; no reliable D call. The V end was cut by 6 bases, the J end by 4 bases, with 10 bases between. CDR1 and CDR2 from the germline V gene are KGHSH and LQKENI. The CDR3 runs 13 residues. CDR3 bases: TGTGCCAGCTCGCCGGGAGCAGGAAACACCATATATTTT. Translating gives CASSPGAGNTIYF. The complete variable domain, with remaining parts taken from reference TRBV18 and TRBJ1-3, reads NAGVMQNPRHLVRRRGQEARLRCSPMKGHSHVYWYRQLPEEGLKFMVYLQKENIIDESGMPKERFSAEFPKEGPSILRIQQVVRGDSAAYFCASSPGAGNTIYFGEGSWLTVV.

This clone was seen more than once but under ten times. The DNA of the CDR3 is TGTGCCAGCTCACCACCCCTGGGGGACGGTAATGAAAAACTGTTTTTT. It translates to CASSPPLGDGNEKLFF. The chain is built from TRBV18 and TRBJ1-4; D is perhaps TRBD1 (5 bases). The CDR3 covers 16 residues. Germline V lookup: CDR1 KGHSH, CDR2 LQKENI. The V and J ends lost 0 bases and 4 bases respectively, with 12 bases between them.

CDR3 DNA sequence: TGTGCCAGCCTTTCAGTGGGCACAGATACGCAGTATTTT. This translates into CASLSVGTDTQYF. The chain has TRBV2 and TRBJ2-3; D is unclear. The length of the CDR3 is 13 residues. Germline CDR1 reads SNHLY; CDR2 reads FYNNEI. Trimming removed 8 bases from V and 1 base from J, with 10 bases in between.

The chain employs TRBV27 and TRBJ2-6, with a tentative D call TRBD1 (5 bases). This CDR3 region has 15 residues. CDR1 and CDR2 (germline): MNHEY, SMNVEV (reference sequence). V lost 0 bases, J lost 3 bases, and 6 bases lay in between. The CDR3 bases are TGTGCCAGCAGTTTATCAAGGGGTGGGGCCAACGTCCTGACTTTC. Encoded protein: CASSLSRGGANVLTF. Looking up the rest from reference TRBV27 and TRBJ2-6 gives the full variable domain: EAQVTQNPRYLITVTGKKLTVTCSQNMNHEYMSWYRQDPGLGLRQIYYSMNVEVTDKGDVPEGYKVSRKEKRNFPLILESPSPNQTSLYFCASSLSRGGANVLTFGAGSRLTVL.

The J gene is TRBJ2-3, the V gene TRBV7-9; the match to TRBD1 covers 10 bases. The V segment lost 3 bases and the J segment 5 bases; nucleotides outside the gene matches: 5. The CDR3 covers 15 residues. The germline CDR1 and CDR2 sequences are SEHNR and FQNEAQ (reference sequence). The CDR3 sequence: CASSLSTGGKDTQYF. CDR3 nucleotide sequence: TGTGCCAGCAGCTTGTCGACAGGGGGCAAAGATACGCAGTATTTT.

This clone was counted only a few times. The chain joins TRBV4-3 to TRBJ1-5; D gene ambiguous. Trimming cost V 0 bases and J 4 bases, with 7 bases left between them. The CDR3 has 14 residues. Germline V gene lookup returns CDR1 LGHNA and CDR2 YSLEER. CDR3 coding DNA: TGCGCCAGCAGCCAAGATGAAGGGAATCAGCCCCAGCATTTT. Translation: CASSQDEGNQPQHF.

The chain carries TRBV14 and TRBJ2-1; TRBD2 agrees at 8 bases. CDR1 is SGHDN and CDR2 is FVKESK in the germline V gene. V lost 1 base and J lost 6; bases outside the gene matches: 5. The CDR3 covers 15 residues. CDR3 amino acids: CASSQAGGPGNEQFF. DNA for the CDR3: TGTGCCAGCAGCCAAGCGGGGGGGCCCGGCAATGAGCAGTTCTTC.

The gene calls are TRBV7-3 and TRBJ2-7, with D possibly TRBD2 on 5 matching bases. The CDR3 length is 15 residues. Germline CDR1 is SGHTA and CDR2 is FQGTGA. V lost 1 base and J 3 bases, leaving 13 bases between the germline ends. The CDR3 here is CASSLNAGGFYEQYF. CDR3 bases: TGTGCCAGCAGCTTAAACGCAGGAGGATTCTACGAGCAGTACTTC.

The V and J genes are TRBV10-3 and TRBJ2-3; D may be TRBD2 (5 bases). Trimming took 11 bases from V and 6 from J, leaving 18 bases between them. Germline CDR1 reads ENHRY; CDR2 reads SYGVKD. There are 13 residues in the CDR3. The CDR3 protein is CAVKEGSDDTQYF. CDR3 coding DNA: TGTGCCGTCAAAGAGGGAAGTGACGATACGCAGTATTTT.

V gene TRBV4-2 combines with J gene TRBJ2-7, with D tentatively TRBD2 (7 bases). The V end was cut by 1 base, the J end by 3 bases, with 19 bases between. The CDR3 consists of 17 residues. Germline assignment: CDR1 LGHNA and CDR2 YNFKEQ. The chain's CDR3 is CASSQGGGGLLHYEQYF. The CDR3 region has the DNA TGTGCCAGCAGCCAAGGAGGCGGGGGCCTCTTACACTACGAGCAGTACTTC.

This chain uses TRBV20-1 with TRBJ1-1; the match to TRBD1 covers 8 bases. Per the germline V gene, CDR1 is DFQATT and CDR2 is SNEGSKA (reference sequence). V dropped 4 bases and J dropped 11; count of bases not matched to a gene: 6. This CDR3 has 11 amino acids. CDR3 region: CSATGGYVAFF. In nucleotides, the CDR3 is TGCAGTGCTACAGGGGGCTACGTGGCTTTCTTT.